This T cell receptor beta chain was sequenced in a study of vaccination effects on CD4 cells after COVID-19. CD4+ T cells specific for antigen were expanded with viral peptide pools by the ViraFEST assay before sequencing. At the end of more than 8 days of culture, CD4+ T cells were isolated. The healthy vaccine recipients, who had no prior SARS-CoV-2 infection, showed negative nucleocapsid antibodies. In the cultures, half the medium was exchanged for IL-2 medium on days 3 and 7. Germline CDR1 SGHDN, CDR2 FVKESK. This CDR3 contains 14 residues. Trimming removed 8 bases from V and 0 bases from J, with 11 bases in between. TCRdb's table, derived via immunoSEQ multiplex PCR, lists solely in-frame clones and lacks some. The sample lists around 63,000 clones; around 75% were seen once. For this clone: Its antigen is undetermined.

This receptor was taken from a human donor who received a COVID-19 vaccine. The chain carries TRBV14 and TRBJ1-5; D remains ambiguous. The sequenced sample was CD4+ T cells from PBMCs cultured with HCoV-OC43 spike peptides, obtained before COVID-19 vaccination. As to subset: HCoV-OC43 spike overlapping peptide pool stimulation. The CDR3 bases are TGTGCCAGCCCCCTCCCCGATAGCAATCAGCCCCAGCATTTT. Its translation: CASPLPDSNQPQHF.